Below, 17 T cell receptor beta chains from the same sample are listed, as sequenced in a study of cytomegalovirus exposure and HLA in healthy donors. This table comes from immunoSEQ multiplex PCR, and its TCRdb copy is limited to in-frame clones, with some not included. Here the sample spans about 180,000 clones, 85% being singletons. Sequencing was carried out using PBMCs. The receptors derive from a man between 18 and 29 years old in good health and CMV-seropositive.

V gene TRBV28 combines with J gene TRBJ2-2, with TRBD1 matching 7 bases. V lost 6 bases, J lost 4 bases, and 2 bases stayed unmatched. From germline, CDR1 is MDHEN and CDR2 SYDVKM. This CDR3 spans 13 amino acids. Here the CDR3 DNA reads TGTGCCAGCAGCGGGACAGTCACCGGGGAGCTGTTTTTT. Protein sequence: CASSGTVTGELFF.

The chain joins TRBV4-1 to TRBJ1-3; 10 bases align to TRBD1. The CDR3 runs 17 residues. Germline CDR1 and CDR2: MGHRA and YSYEKL. V gave up 4 bases and J gave up 9 bases; unmatched junction bases: 15. CDR3 protein: CASSLSGTGAGVGTIYF. DNA for the CDR3: TGCGCCAGCAGCCTTTCCGGGACAGGGGCCGGAGTCGGCACCATATATTTT.

To note about this clone: The same CDR3 arises from other DNA sequences in this sample as well. CDR3 nucleotide sequence: TGCGCCAGCAGCCCGGACAGTTACAATGAGCAGTTCTTC. Translated, it gives CASSPDSYNEQFF. The gene calls are TRBV5-1 and TRBJ2-1; possible D gene TRBD1, 6 bases. The V and J ends lost 4 bases and 4 bases respectively, with 9 bases between them. CDR1 SGHRS and CDR2 YFSETQ come from the germline V gene. This CDR3 comprises 13 residues.

This clone was observed a single time. J is TRBJ2-5 and V is TRBV5-8, with 11 bases fitting TRBD2. The CDR3 runs 16 residues. V dropped 4 bases and J dropped 1; count of bases not matched to a gene: 6. The germline V gene encodes CDR1 SGHTS and CDR2 YDEGEE. The CDR3 nucleotides are TGTGCCAGCAGCGGAGGTGGGACTAGCGGCCAAGAGACCCAGTACTTC. Its protein is CASSGGGTSGQETQYF. Supplemented by reference TRBV5-8 and TRBJ2-5, the full variable domain reads EAGVTQSPTHLIKTRGQQATLRCSPISGHTSVYWYQQALGLGLQFLLWYDEGEERNRGNFPPRFSGRQFPNYSSELNVNALELEDSALYLCASSGGGTSGQETQYFGPGTRLLVL.

For the CDR3, the DNA is TGTGCCAGCAGCGCGACAGGGGAACAGCCCCAGCATTTT. Residues: CASSATGEQPQHF. The chain employs TRBV11-2 and TRBJ1-5; 8 bases map to TRBD1. The CDR3 has 13 residues. J was trimmed by 7 bases and V by 5 bases; bases with no gene match: 4. Germline assignment: CDR1 SGHAT and CDR2 FQNNGV.

This rearrangement joins TRBV7-3 to TRBJ2-1; the match to TRBD2 covers 10 bases. Per germline, CDR1 SGHTA and CDR2 FQGTGA. Unmatched junction bases numbered 0, after V lost 0 bases and J lost 4 bases. The CDR3 has 15 residues. CDR3: CASSLTLAGYNEQFF. The CDR3 coding sequence is TGTGCCAGCAGCTTAACACTAGCGGGGTACAATGAGCAGTTCTTC.

This clone was found a few times. The V call is TRBV6-6, the J call TRBJ2-1, with TRBD1 as a possible D gene (5 bases). Trimming pared 11 bases from V and 5 bases from J, leaving 16 bases between. CDR3 length equals 13 residues. Germline V lookup: CDR1 MNHNY, CDR2 SVGAGI (reference sequence). CDR3 DNA: TGTGCCGTTGGTACAGGCCTAAACAATGAGCAGTTCTTC. Translated, it gives CAVGTGLNNEQFF.

CDR3 bases: TGTGCCAGCACTACCGTGCGGACAGGGGGCAAGTCAGATACGCAGTATTTT. Amino acid sequence: CASTTVRTGGKSDTQYF. The chain combines TRBV28 with TRBJ2-3, with TRBD1 matching over 11 bases. Germline CDR1 MDHEN, CDR2 SYDVKM. The junction had 13 bases not matched to a gene; V was cut back by 7 bases and J by 4 bases. CDR3 size: 17 residues.

This rearrangement joins TRBV15 to TRBJ2-1, with TRBD2 as a possible D gene (5 bases). The germline V gene has CDR1 LNHNV and CDR2 YYDKDF (reference sequence). The CDR3 runs to 15 residues. V lost 1 base to trimming and J lost 7 bases, with 14 bases between them. CDR3 region: CATSRGRDGGNEQFF. Written as DNA, the CDR3 is TGTGCCACCAGCAGAGGTCGGGATGGTGGGAATGAGCAGTTCTTC.

Points on this clone: Other DNA sequences from this sample encode an identical CDR3 as well. V gene TRBV5-1 combines with J gene TRBJ2-5; 10 bases align to TRBD2. Losses at the gene ends were 0 bases for V and 3 bases for J; bases not matched to a gene: 2. The CDR3 is 15 amino acids. The germline V gene encodes CDR1 SGHRS and CDR2 YFSETQ. The CDR3 loop reads CASSLGTSGEETQYF. In DNA form, the CDR3 reads TGCGCCAGCAGCTTGGGCACTAGCGGGGAAGAGACCCAGTACTTC.

V and J are TRBV27 and TRBJ2-3; TRBD2 agrees at 10 bases. This CDR3 region has 16 residues. The germline V gene has CDR1 MNHEY and CDR2 SMNVEV (reference sequence). Unmatched junction bases numbered 5, after V lost 3 bases and J lost 2 bases. DNA for the CDR3: TGTGCCAGCAGTTTTTCGACTAGCGGGTTCACAGATACGCAGTATTTT. Amino acid sequence: CASSFSTSGFTDTQYF.

This chain links TRBV7-8 with TRBJ2-4, with TRBD2 as a possible D gene (5 bases). CDR3 size: 15 residues. V was cut by 0 bases and J by 8 bases, with 14 bases left in between. Germline loops: CDR1 SGHVS, CDR2 FQNEAQ. DNA for the CDR3: TGTGCCAGCAGCTTAGCCCAGGACTCAAGGGACATTCAGTACTTC. Protein sequence: CASSLAQDSRDIQYF.

This clone has a handful of counts. The J gene is TRBJ2-7, the V gene TRBV7-6; D uncertain. This CDR3 spans 12 amino acids. Deletions cut 0 bases from V and 5 bases from J, with 5 bases between. Germline V CDR1 and CDR2: SGHVS, FNYEAQ. The CDR3 loop reads CASSLAFNEQYF. DNA for the CDR3: TGTGCCAGCAGCTTAGCGTTCAACGAGCAGTACTTC. The complete variable domain, with remaining parts taken from reference TRBV7-6 and TRBJ2-7, reads GAGVSQSPRYKVTKRGQDVALRCDPISGHVSLYWYRQALGQGPEFLTYFNYEAQQDKSGLPNDRFSAERPEGSISTLTIQRTEQRDSAMYRCASSLAFNEQYFGPGTRLTVT.

The V call is TRBV4-2, the J call TRBJ2-2; no clear D gene. The germline gives CDR1 LGHNA, CDR2 YNFKEQ. V dropped 4 bases and J dropped 4 bases, with 10 bases sitting between them. This CDR3 has 14 residues. Here the CDR3 reads CASSRSPGTGELFF. The CDR3 DNA follows: TGTGCCAGCAGCCGGTCCCCCGGCACCGGGGAGCTGTTTTTT.

This clone came up a few times. The genes are TRBV15 and TRBJ2-7; 8 nucleotides align to TRBD2. This CDR3 has 15 residues. Germline V gives CDR1 LNHNV, CDR2 YYDKDF (reference sequence). Trimming took 0 bases from V and 0 from J; bases not matched to a gene: 1. The CDR3 DNA reads TGTGCCACCAGCAGAGATACTAGCGGCTCCTACGAGCAGTACTTC. Protein: CATSRDTSGSYEQYF.

The chain links TRBV11-2 to TRBJ2-6; D is uncertain. Looked up from germline, CDR1 is SGHAT and CDR2 is FQNNGV. The germline V and J ends were trimmed by 5 bases and 4 bases, with 15 bases remaining between them. The CDR3 is made up of 16 amino acids. The CDR3 region has the DNA TGTGCCAGCAGCCTAATAGCCGTCGCCGGGGCCAACGTCCTGACTTTC. Protein: CASSLIAVAGANVLTF.

The gene calls are TRBV5-5 and TRBJ1-3; D not certain. The germline V gene has CDR1 SGHKS and CDR2 YYEKEE (reference sequence). Trimming removed 4 bases at V and 2 bases at J, with 16 bases between. The CDR3 spans 16 residues. CDR3 in amino acids: CASSGTAFSAGNTIYF. The CDR3 nucleotides are TGTGCCAGCAGCGGTACAGCGTTTAGCGCTGGAAACACCATATATTTT.